This TCR beta chain was documented in a study of CD8 T cells in ankylosing spondylitis. Points on this clonotype: Antigen: not known.

TCRdb itself ran the 5' RACE reads through MiXCR, one entry per CDR3 protein. The table lists approximately 400,000 distinct CDR3 sequences, approximately 17% of them singletons. Whole-study results and caveats: About 8 highly homologous variants formed a TCR beta motif that appeared characteristic of ankylosing spondylitis blood.

This CDR3 comprises 14 residues. The V end was cut by 1 base, the J end by 13 bases, with 17 bases between. Germline V gene lookup returns CDR1 SEHNR and CDR2 FQNEAQ (reference sequence). The clonotype originates from a male donor with ankylosing spondylitis. The chain is built from TRBV7-9 and TRBJ2-1; D gene uncertain. The sequenced sample consisted of blood, either unsorted or a sorted T cell fraction (not recorded which). CDR3 bases: TGTGCCAGCAGCTTAGGCGTCAACCTCCCCCAACAGTTCTTC. Amino acids: CASSLGVNLPQQFF.